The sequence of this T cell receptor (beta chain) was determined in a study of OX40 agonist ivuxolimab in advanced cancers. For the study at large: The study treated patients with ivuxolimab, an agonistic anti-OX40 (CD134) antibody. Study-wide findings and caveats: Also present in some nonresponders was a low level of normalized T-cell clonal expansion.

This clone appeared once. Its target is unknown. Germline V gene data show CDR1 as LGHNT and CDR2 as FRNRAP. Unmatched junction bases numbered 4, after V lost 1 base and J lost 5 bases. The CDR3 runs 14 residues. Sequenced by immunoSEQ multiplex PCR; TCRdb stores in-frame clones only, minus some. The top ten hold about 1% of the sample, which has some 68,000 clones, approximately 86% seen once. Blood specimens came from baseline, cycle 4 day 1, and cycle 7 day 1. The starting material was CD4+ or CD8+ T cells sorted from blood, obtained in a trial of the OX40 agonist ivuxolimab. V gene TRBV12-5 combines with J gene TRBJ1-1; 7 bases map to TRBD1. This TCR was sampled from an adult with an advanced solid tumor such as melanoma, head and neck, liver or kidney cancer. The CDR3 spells CASGLADRFTEAFF. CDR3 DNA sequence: TGTGCTAGTGGTTTGGCGGACAGGTTTACTGAAGCTTTCTTT.